This T cell receptor beta chain was retrieved from a study of T cell responses to AZD1222 COVID-19 vaccine. Libraries were prepared by immunoSEQ multiplex PCR; TCRdb keeps only in-frame clonotypes and omits some of them. Altogether some 64,000 clones are present, over 80% being singletons, with the ten largest covering less than 9.5%. The sequencing used peripheral blood, collected on day 0 of AZD1222 vaccination. The sequence was collected from an adult in good health.

CDR3 loop: CASSFNTGNTGELFF. The CDR3 DNA follows: TGTGCCAGCAGTTTCAACACAGGAAACACCGGGGAGCTGTTTTTT. This chain connects TRBV27 to TRBJ2-2; D might be TRBD1 (5 bases). Germline V CDR1 and CDR2: MNHEY, SMNVEV (reference sequence). Trimming left V 3 bases short and J 2 bases short, with 10 bases between. CDR3 length equals 15 residues.